A selection of T cell receptor beta chains follows, all from one sample in a study of shared T cell receptors in the human thymus. Using immunoSEQ multiplex PCR, the repertoire was profiled, and TCRdb retains in-frame clones only, with some absent. The sample includes 650,000 to 950,000 clones, 80% to 90% of them seen just once. The same sample was also used in a study of human thymus T cells.

The sequencing sample was made of thymocytes. These receptor sequences come from a girl under three years old with a congenital heart defect. Both conserved end residues are part of each CDR3. Each record gives: J gene, V gene, CDR3 protein.

J: TRBJ1-1; V: TRBV19; CDR3: CASRHRDRILMNTEAFF
J: TRBJ1-5; V: TRBV29-1; CDR3: CSVGPDRDSNQPQHF
J: TRBJ1-1; V: TRBV2; CDR3: CASSVRVNTEAFF
J: TRBJ1-3; V: TRBV11-2; CDR3: CASSWLSGSGNTIYF
J: TRBJ1-6; V: TRBV14; CDR3: CASSQGGSDNSPLHF
J: TRBJ1-2; V: TRBV4-1; CDR3: CASSQEGIGGYTF
J: TRBJ1-6; V: TRBV5-1; CDR3: CASSQDRTNSPLHF
J: TRBJ1-1; V: TRBV5-6; CDR3: CASSLPHRGRDRGTEAFF
J: TRBJ2-3; V: TRBV29-1; CDR3: CSVSRLAGADTQYF
J: TRBJ1-2; V: TRBV5-5; CDR3: CASSLSGDCNYGYTF
J: TRBJ1-4; V: TRBV5-1; CDR3: CASSLGQGSPEKLFF
J: TRBJ1-4; V: TRBV28; CDR3: CASSLRVEKLFF
J: TRBJ2-3; V: TRBV5-1; CDR3: CASSLVVSGLAVRDTQYF
J: TRBJ2-1; V: TRBV7-6; CDR3: CASSLIMTAGGSSYNEQFF
J: TRBJ2-1; V: TRBV13; CDR3: CASSLEALAGSSYNEQFF
J: TRBJ1-6; V: TRBV7-9; CDR3: CASSYGPTGSSPLHF
J: TRBJ1-2; V: TRBV19; CDR3: CASSIATAYGYTF
J: TRBJ1-1; V: TRBV14; CDR3: CASSQTGQGTEAFF
J: TRBJ2-7; V: TRBV4-2; CDR3: CASSQDMSGGLSYEQYF